The 15 T cell receptor beta chains given below trace back to one sample, sequenced in a study of ipilimumab plus nivolumab after autologous stem cell transplantation. Some clones are missing from TCRdb's copy, which holds only in-frame ones; the method was immunoSEQ multiplex PCR. There are about 4,000 clones in the sample; 90% to 95% occur only once, and under 30% lies in the top ten. The sequencing here drew on PBMCs, taken in a trial of ipilimumab plus nivolumab as post-transplant consolidation. All receptors derive from a male donor with multiple myeloma.

CDR3 sequence (DNA): TGCAGCGTGATAGCGGGAGGACCCTCCGAGCAGTACTTC. It specifies CSVIAGGPSEQYF. The chain couples TRBV29-1 to TRBJ2-7; the match to TRBD2 covers 10 bases. The germline V gene has CDR1 SQVTM and CDR2 ANQGSEA. The trim removed 6 bases at V and 6 bases at J, leaving 8 bases unmatched. This CDR3 is built from 13 residues.

This chain links TRBV4-1 with TRBJ2-7; D possibly corresponds to TRBD2 (6 bases). CDR3 length equals 15 residues. CDR1 is MGHRA, CDR2 YSYEKL, per germline. Trimming removed 2 bases at V and 4 bases at J, with 15 bases between. CDR3 amino acids: CASSQPGRQGYEQYF. The CDR3 coding sequence is TGCGCCAGCAGCCAACCCGGGAGACAAGGTTACGAGCAGTACTTC.

The V and J genes are TRBV6-1 and TRBJ1-2; no reliable D call. The CDR3 is 14 amino acids. Germline V CDR1 and CDR2: MNHNS, SASEGT. The V and J ends lost 6 bases and 3 bases respectively, with 14 bases between them. CDR3 region: CASRVTDGDYGYTF. CDR3 DNA sequence: TGTGCCAGCAGGGTAACGGACGGCGACTATGGCTACACCTTC.

The V gene is TRBV11-2, the J gene TRBJ1-1, with unresolved D. Per germline, CDR1 SGHAT and CDR2 FQNNGV. The CDR3 spans 11 residues. With 2 bases removed from V and 11 bases from J, the gap between germline ends came to 9 bases. The CDR3 reads CASSLQEVAFF. The CDR3 nucleotides are TGTGCCAGCAGCTTACAGGAGGTTGCTTTCTTT.

The chain couples TRBV7-2 to TRBJ2-1; TRBD2 matches 13 bases. The length of the CDR3 is 14 residues. Germline assignment: CDR1 SGHTA and CDR2 FQGNSA. J was trimmed by 9 bases and V by 5 bases; bases with no gene match: 4. The CDR3 DNA follows: TGTGCCAGCAGCCTACTAGCGGGAGGGGTTGAGCAGTTCTTC. Translated: CASSLLAGGVEQFF. The complete variable domain, with remaining parts taken from reference TRBV7-2 and TRBJ2-1, reads GAGVSQSPSNKVTEKGKDVELRCDPISGHTALYWYRQSLGQGLEFLIYFQGNSAPDKSGLPSDRFSAERTGGSVSTLTIQRTQQEDSAVYLCASSLLAGGVEQFFGPGTRLTVL.

J is TRBJ2-7 and V is TRBV5-8; 7 bases are a match to TRBD2. This CDR3 is 14 amino acids long. Germline lookup yields CDR1 SGHTS and CDR2 YDEGEE. J lost 4 bases, V lost 5 bases, and 9 bases had no gene match. Here the CDR3 DNA reads TGTGCCAGCAGAAACCGGGACTACCGATACGAGCAGTACTTC. It codes for CASRNRDYRYEQYF.

The chain carries TRBV5-1 and TRBJ1-3; D not certain. The V end was cut by 4 bases, the J end by 5 bases, with 10 bases between. Germline CDR1 and CDR2: SGHRS and YFSETQ. The CDR3 runs to 13 residues. CDR3 sequence: CASSPGRRNTIYF. In DNA form, the CDR3 reads TGCGCCAGCAGCCCCGGACGGCGAAACACCATATATTTT.

The chain is built from TRBV5-5 and TRBJ1-4; a possible D gene is TRBD1 (6 bases). Germline V gene data show CDR1 as SGHKS and CDR2 as YYEKEE (reference sequence). V lost 3 bases and J 8 bases, leaving 14 bases between the germline ends. The CDR3 covers 14 residues. CDR3 sequence reads: CASSSGHITEKLFF. The CDR3 DNA reads TGTGCCAGCAGCTCGGGACACATTACGGAAAAACTGTTTTTT.

This sequence joins TRBV27 and TRBJ1-5; D gene uncertain. The CDR3 extends over 15 amino acids. Trimming removed 5 bases from V and 11 bases from J, with 22 bases in between. Germline CDR1 MNHEY, CDR2 SMNVEV (reference sequence). The CDR3 nucleotides are TGTGCCAGCAGTACCGAAGGGCCGCTGAGTGGGGCCCAGCATTTT. Protein product: CASSTEGPLSGAQHF.

This clone was recorded only once. The V call is TRBV28, the J call TRBJ2-1; tentatively, D is TRBD1 or TRBD2 (5 bases each). The length of the CDR3 is 16 residues. The V and J ends lost 5 bases and 5 bases respectively, with 19 bases between them. Germline loops: CDR1 MDHEN, CDR2 SYDVKM. This chain's CDR3 is CASSPPFIGTHNEQFF. In DNA form, the CDR3 reads TGTGCCAGCAGTCCGCCCTTTATTGGGACGCACAATGAGCAGTTCTTC.

This sequence joins TRBV28 and TRBJ2-2, with 7 bases lining up with TRBD2. The germline gives CDR1 MDHEN, CDR2 SYDVKM. There are 13 residues in the CDR3. Unmatched junction bases numbered 1, after V lost 2 bases and J lost 7 bases. The CDR3 nucleotides read TGTGCCAGCAGTTTAGGGGGGGGCGGGGAGCTGTTTTTT. This translates into CASSLGGGGELFF.

The V and J genes are TRBV27 and TRBJ1-1; 9 positions match TRBD1. V gave up 5 bases and J gave up 11 bases; unmatched junction bases: 9. CDR1 is MNHEY, CDR2 SMNVEV, per germline (reference sequence). There are 13 residues in the CDR3. CDR3 residues: CASSPDRGVAAFF. As DNA, the CDR3 is TGTGCCAGCAGTCCGGACAGGGGTGTAGCGGCTTTCTTT.

This clone was seen once. DNA for the CDR3: TGTGCCAGCAGTCTACAGGGGACCCCTCGGGACGAGCAGTACTTC. This gives the protein CASSLQGTPRDEQYF. The chain joins TRBV6-5 to TRBJ2-7; TRBD1 agrees at 7 bases. From germline, CDR1 is MNHEY and CDR2 SVGAGI. The CDR3 is 15 residues long. V lost 5 bases and J lost 5; bases outside the gene matches: 12.

V is TRBV6-1 and J is TRBJ1-1; D unresolved. Between the trimmed V and J ends, which lost 2 bases and 0 bases, there was a span of 10 bases. The CDR3 has 15 residues. Per the germline V gene, CDR1 is MNHNS and CDR2 is SASEGT. The DNA for the CDR3 is TGTGCCAGCAGTGAACTCAGGAAAATGAACACTGAAGCTTTCTTT. Its translation is CASSELRKMNTEAFF.

The chain links TRBV6-5 to TRBJ1-5; D ambiguous. The length of the CDR3 is 14 residues. Trimming cost V 6 bases and J 3 bases, with 12 bases left between them. The germline CDR1 and CDR2 sequences are MNHEY and SVGAGI. In DNA, the CDR3 is TGTGCCAGCAGACCCGGAAGACACAATCAGCCCCAGCATTTT. It is translated as CASRPGRHNQPQHF.